This T cell receptor beta chain was obtained from a study of monozygotic twins with inflammatory bowel disease. This CDR3 has 14 residues. CDR1 is LGHDT, CDR2 YNNKEL, per germline (reference sequence). Study-level findings and limits: Healthy co-twins exceeded IBD patients in TCRbeta diversity as measured by inverse Simpson. IBD patients shared fewer clonotypes with other individuals than healthy twins, especially patients with disease activity signs. Twin concordance left repertoire similarity unchanged, with limited power a possible explanation for this lack of difference.

Concerning this clonotype itself: Its specificity is not known.

Each TCR library consumed around 3.5 ug of total RNA. TCRdb reprocessed the 5' RACE reads and stores each CDR3 protein as one record, lacking DNA. The table for this sample gives 85,000 to 110,000 distinct CDR3 sequences. Sequencing was performed on blood. This clonotype originated in a human donor with ulcerative colitis or Crohn's disease, or a healthy co-twin of an affected twin (not recorded which). The J gene is TRBJ2-3, the V gene TRBV3-1; TCRdb selects TRBD1, and the lack of DNA leaves this call unchecked. The CDR3 is CASSHRTFFGTQYF.